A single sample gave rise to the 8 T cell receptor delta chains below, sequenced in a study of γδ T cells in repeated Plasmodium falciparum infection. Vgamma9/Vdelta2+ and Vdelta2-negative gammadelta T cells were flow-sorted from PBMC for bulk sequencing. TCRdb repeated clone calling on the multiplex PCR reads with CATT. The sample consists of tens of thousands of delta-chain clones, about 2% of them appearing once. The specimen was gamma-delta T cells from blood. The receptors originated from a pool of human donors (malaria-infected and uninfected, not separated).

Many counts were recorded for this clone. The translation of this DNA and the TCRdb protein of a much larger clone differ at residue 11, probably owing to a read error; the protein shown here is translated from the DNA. CDR3 bases: TGTGCCTTTATGATTCCCTCGTACTGGGGGGTACCCTTGAACACCGATAAACTCATCTTT. Its protein is CAFMIPSYWGVPLNTDKLIF. The V and J genes are TRDV3 and TRDJ1; 8 nucleotides line up with TRDD3. The J gene comes from matching the DNA to germline here; TCRdb lacks it. The length of the CDR3 is 20 residues. Per germline, CDR1 TVYSNPD and CDR2 GDNSRS (reference sequence). The V and J ends lost 1 base and 0 bases, in that order; junction bases with no gene match: 22.

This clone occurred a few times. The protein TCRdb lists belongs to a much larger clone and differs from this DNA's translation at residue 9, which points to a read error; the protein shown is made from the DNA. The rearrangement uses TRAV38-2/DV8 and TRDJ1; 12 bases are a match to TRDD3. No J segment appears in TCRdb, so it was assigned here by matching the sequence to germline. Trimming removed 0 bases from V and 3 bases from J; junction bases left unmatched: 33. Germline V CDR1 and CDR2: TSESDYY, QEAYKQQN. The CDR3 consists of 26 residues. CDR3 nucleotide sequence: TGTGCTTATAGGAGCGCGTGGGCCTATCCTCTCAAAGACCGGTACTGGGGGATACCAATCTCCGATAAACTCATCTTT. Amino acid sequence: CAYRSAWAYPLKDRYWGIPISDKLIF.

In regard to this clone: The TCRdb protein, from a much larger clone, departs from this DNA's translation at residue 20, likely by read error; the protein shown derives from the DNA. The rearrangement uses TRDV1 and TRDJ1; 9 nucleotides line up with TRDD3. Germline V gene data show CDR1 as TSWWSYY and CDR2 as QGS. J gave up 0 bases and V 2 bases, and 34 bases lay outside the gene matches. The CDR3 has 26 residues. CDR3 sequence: CALGEGWGIVKIPTWGGMVHTDKLIF. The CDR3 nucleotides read TGTGCTCTTGGGGAAGGCTGGGGGATTGTTAAAATTCCTACGTGGGGAGGGATGGTGCACACCGATAAACTCATCTTT.

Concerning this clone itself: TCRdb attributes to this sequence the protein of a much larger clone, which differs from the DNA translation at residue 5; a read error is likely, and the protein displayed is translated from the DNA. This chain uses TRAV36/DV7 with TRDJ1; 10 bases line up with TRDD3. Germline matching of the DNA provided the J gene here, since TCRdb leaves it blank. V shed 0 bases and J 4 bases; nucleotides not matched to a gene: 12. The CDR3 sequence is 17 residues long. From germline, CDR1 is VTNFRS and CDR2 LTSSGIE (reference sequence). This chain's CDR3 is CAVEVRGDTTADDKLIF. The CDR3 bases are TGTGCTGTGGAGGTCCGGGGGGATACGACGGCGGACGATAAACTCATCTTT.

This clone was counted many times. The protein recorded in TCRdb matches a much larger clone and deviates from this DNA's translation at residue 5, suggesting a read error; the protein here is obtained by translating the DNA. The DNA for the CDR3 is TGTGCTCTTGGGAAACCACAGTTTTTCACTGGGGGACGTTATCGGACAGCACAACTCTTCTTT. This sequence encodes CALGKPQFFTGGRYRTAQLFF. The rearrangement uses TRDV1 and TRDJ2, with 9 bases lining up with TRDD3. In the absence of a J gene in TCRdb, the DNA was matched to germline to assign it here. Losses at the gene ends were 5 bases for V and 4 bases for J; bases not matched to a gene: 23. In germline, CDR1 is TSWWSYY, CDR2 QGS. This CDR3 is 21 amino acids long.

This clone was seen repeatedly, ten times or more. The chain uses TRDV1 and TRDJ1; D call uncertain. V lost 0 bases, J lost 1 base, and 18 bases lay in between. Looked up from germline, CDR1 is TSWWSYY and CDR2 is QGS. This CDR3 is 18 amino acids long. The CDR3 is CALGELAPRGLITDKLIF. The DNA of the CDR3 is TGTGCTCTTGGGGAACTTGCCCCACGGGGTTTGATCACCGATAAACTCATCTTT.

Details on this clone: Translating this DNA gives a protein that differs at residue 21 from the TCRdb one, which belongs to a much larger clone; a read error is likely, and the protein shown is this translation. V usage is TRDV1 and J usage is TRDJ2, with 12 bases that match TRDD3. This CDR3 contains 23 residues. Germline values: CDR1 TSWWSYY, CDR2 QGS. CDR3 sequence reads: CALGYQVEGFPGGYAGLTAQRFF. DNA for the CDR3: TGTGCTCTTGGGTACCAAGTGGAGGGCTTTCCTGGGGGATACGCGGGTCTTACAGCACAACGCTTCTTT.

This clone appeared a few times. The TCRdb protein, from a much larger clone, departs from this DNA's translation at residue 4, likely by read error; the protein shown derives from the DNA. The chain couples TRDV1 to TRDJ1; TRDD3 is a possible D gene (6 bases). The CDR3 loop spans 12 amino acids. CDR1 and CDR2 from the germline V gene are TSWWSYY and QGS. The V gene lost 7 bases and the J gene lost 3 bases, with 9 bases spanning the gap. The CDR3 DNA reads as TGTGCTCTTGTGATGGGGGCCGATAAACTCATCTTT. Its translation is CALVMGADKLIF.